The 17 T cell receptor beta chains below were found in one sample sequenced in a study of beta chain features in type 1 diabetes. Whole-study findings and limits: TCRB CDR3s were moderately but significantly shorter in Type 1 diabetes patients in all four CD4+ subsets.

Of the isolated RNA, all was reverse transcribed, and so the sequenced material was expressed TCRB transcripts. The method was immunoSEQ multiplex PCR; TCRdb's version includes in-frame clones alone and lacks a portion of them. In the table there are under 850,000 clones, around 15% of which are singletons. For these TCRs, the target antigens are not known. Sequencing was performed on naive CD4+ T cells from blood. These receptors were obtained from a man younger than 35 with type 1 diabetes.

This clone came up a few times. The gene calls are TRBV19 and TRBJ1-5, with D perhaps TRBD1 (6 bases). Per germline, CDR1 LNHDA and CDR2 SQIVND (reference sequence). This CDR3 region has 16 residues. The V end was cut by 5 bases, the J end by 10 bases, with 24 bases between. Written as DNA, the CDR3 is TGTGCCAGTAGTGTTGGTGGTAGGACAGTTGGCAGTCCCCAGCATTTT. Translation gives CASSVGGRTVGSPQHF. The variable domain in full, completed from reference TRBV19 and TRBJ1-5, reads DGGITQSPKYLFRKEGQNVTLSCEQNLNHDAMYWYRQDPGQGLRLIYYSQIVNDFQKGDIAEGYSVSREKKESFPLTVTSAQKNPTAFYLCASSVGGRTVGSPQHFGDGTRLSIL.

This rearrangement joins TRBV14 to TRBJ2-1, with D perhaps TRBD2 (5 bases). Germline V gene sequence: CDR1 SGHDN, CDR2 FVKESK. The V and J ends lost 4 bases and 4 bases respectively, with 8 bases between them. CDR3 size: 13 residues. As DNA, the CDR3 is TGTGCCAGCAGCCGCAGCGGATACAATGAGCAGTTCTTC. It translates to CASSRSGYNEQFF.

In its sample, this clone was seen a few times. The chain combines TRBV6-1 with TRBJ2-7; D not certain. The CDR3 loop spans 15 amino acids. Germline CDR1 is MNHNS and CDR2 is SASEGT. V dropped 1 base and J dropped 1 base, with 11 bases sitting between them. The CDR3, as DNA: TGTGCCAGCAGTGAAGGGAAAGTGGTATCCTACGAGCAGTACTTC. Translating it yields CASSEGKVVSYEQYF.

V and J are TRBV6-5 and TRBJ2-7; no clear D gene. CDR1 is MNHEY, CDR2 SVGAGI, per germline. CDR3 length: 14 residues. V lost 5 bases, J lost 0 bases, and 11 bases lay in between. The CDR3 is CASSLDGASYEQYF. In DNA, the CDR3 is TGTGCCAGCAGTCTAGACGGCGCCTCCTACGAGCAGTACTTC.

This clone was counted only a few times. The V call is TRBV6-1, the J call TRBJ2-4, with 7 bases matching TRBD2. This CDR3 has 15 amino acids. Germline CDR1 MNHNS, CDR2 SASEGT. V lost 2 bases to trimming and J lost 11 bases; unmatched junction nucleotides: 12. The CDR3 bases are TGTGCCAGCAGTGAATTTCGAGTCCGGGGGGAGGTTCAGTACTTC. The encoded protein is CASSEFRVRGEVQYF.

This clone has just a few counts. Germline is not matched at one junction end, which may reflect a read error. The V and J genes are TRBV19 and TRBJ1-2, with D unresolved. Per germline, CDR1 LNHDA and CDR2 SQIVND (reference sequence). The CDR3 extends over 13 amino acids. CDR3 residues: CASSLEGSYGYTF. In DNA, the CDR3 is TGTGCCAGTAGTCTAGAGGGCTCCTATGGCTACACCTTC.

The table lists this clone with a few counts. The rearrangement links TRBV15 to TRBJ2-5; D gene uncertain. V was shortened by 2 bases and J by 4 bases, with 5 bases between the two germline ends. The CDR3 is 12 residues long. Germline-derived CDR1 and CDR2 are LNHNV and YYDKDF (reference sequence). The CDR3 DNA reads TGTGCCACCAGCAGACCCGGAGAGACCCAGTACTTC. Translated: CATSRPGETQYF.

This chain joins TRBV5-1 and TRBJ2-5, with 8 bases matching TRBD1. Germline V CDR1 and CDR2: SGHRS, YFSETQ. V shed 0 bases, J shed 2 bases, and the junction held 9 bases outside the gene matches. The CDR3 totals 17 residues. CDR3 coding DNA: TGCGCCAGCAGCTTGGCCCAGGGGGCAGGGTGGCAAGAGACCCAGTACTTC. Its translation: CASSLAQGAGWQETQYF.

The rearrangement links TRBV5-4 to TRBJ1-1; no clear D. The CDR3 consists of 14 residues. V shed 4 bases and J shed 1 base, with 11 bases lying between them. The germline CDR1 and CDR2 sequences are SGHNT and YYREEE (reference sequence). The CDR3 nucleotides read TGTGCCAGCAGCCGGAGTCCTGGGAACACTGAAGCTTTCTTT. Amino acids: CASSRSPGNTEAFF. Filled out from reference TRBV5-4 and TRBJ1-1, the complete variable domain reads ETGVTQSPTHLIKTRGQQVTLRCSSQSGHNTVSWYQQALGQGPQFIFQYYREEENGRGNFPPRFSGLQFPNYSSELNVNALELDDSALYLCASSRSPGNTEAFFGQGTRLTVV.

This sequence joins TRBV27 and TRBJ2-1; D unresolved. The V gene lost 6 bases and the J gene lost 6 bases, with 6 bases spanning the gap. Germline CDR1 is MNHEY and CDR2 is SMNVEV (reference sequence). This CDR3 comprises 11 residues. CDR3 sequence reads: CASSSRNEQFF. CDR3 nucleotide sequence: TGTGCCAGCAGCTCCCGCAATGAGCAGTTCTTC.

V gene TRBV18 combines with J gene TRBJ2-1, with TRBD2 matching over 9 bases. With V trimmed by 3 bases and J by 5 bases, 14 bases remained unmatched. The CDR3 has 18 residues. Germline V gene data show CDR1 as KGHSH and CDR2 as LQKENI. In DNA, the CDR3 is TGTGCCAGCTCACCCCTCGATCCGGGACTAGCATCCCACAATGAGCAGTTCTTC. Its protein product is CASSPLDPGLASHNEQFF.

The chain is built from TRBV13 and TRBJ2-1; D is possibly TRBD2 (5 bases). Deletions cut 4 bases from V and 8 bases from J, with 15 bases between. The CDR3 sequence is 14 residues long. CDR1 is PRHDT, CDR2 FYEKMQ, per germline (reference sequence). The CDR3: CASSSTWGSDEQFF. CDR3 in DNA: TGTGCCAGCAGCTCGACCTGGGGTAGCGATGAGCAGTTCTTC.

V gene TRBV6-5 combines with J gene TRBJ2-1, with 9 positions matching TRBD2. V shed 4 bases, J shed 6 bases, and the junction held 10 bases outside the gene matches. The CDR3 totals 16 residues. CDR1 is MNHEY and CDR2 is SVGAGI in the germline V gene. CDR3 nucleotide sequence: TGTGCCAGCAGTTCCCCCGGGACTAGCTTTCCCAATGAGCAGTTCTTC. Translating gives CASSSPGTSFPNEQFF.

This clone came up a few times. The chain couples TRBV11-3 to TRBJ1-1; D unresolved. The CDR3 is 13 amino acids. V lost 9 bases, J lost 1 base, and 12 bases lay in between. The V gene's germline CDR1 is SGHNT and CDR2 YENEEA. The CDR3 bases are TGTGCCAGTCAGACCTATTCGAACACTGAAGCTTTCTTT. It encodes CASQTYSNTEAFF.

This clone has just a few counts. The V and J genes are TRBV10-3 and TRBJ1-5; D is perhaps TRBD1 (6 bases). This CDR3 is 14 amino acids long. V lost 4 bases and J 6 bases, leaving 13 bases between the germline ends. The germline CDR1 and CDR2 sequences are ENHRY and SYGVKD. Written as DNA, the CDR3 is TGTGCCATCAGTGCCGCAGGGGCCGGTCAGCCCCAGCATTTT. This sequence encodes CAISAAGAGQPQHF.

This clone was seen only a few times. Other DNA sequences in this specimen translate into the identical CDR3. This rearrangement joins TRBV18 to TRBJ1-2; TRBD1 might be the D (6 bases). Germline values: CDR1 KGHSH, CDR2 LQKENI. The V end was cut by 2 bases, the J end by 5 bases, with 9 bases between. This CDR3 is built from 13 residues. As DNA, the CDR3 is TGTGCCAGCTCACCAGGGGACAATTATGGCTACACCTTC. This translates into CASSPGDNYGYTF.

This clone came up a few times. The V gene is TRBV2, the J gene TRBJ2-2; the D is unclear. The CDR3 has 16 amino acids. Trimming removed 7 bases at V and 5 bases at J, with 20 bases between. CDR1 and CDR2 (germline): SNHLY, FYNNEI. The CDR3 reads CASKGRLPPGTGELFF. The CDR3 DNA follows: TGTGCCAGCAAAGGTCGGCTTCCCCCCGGGACCGGGGAGCTGTTTTTT.